The 29 T cell receptor beta chains presented below share a single source sample, sequenced in a study of molecular identifiers for immune sequencing clone quantification. One entry per CDR3 protein results from TCRdb running MiXCR on the PCR reads. The data contain approximately 500,000 distinct CDR3 sequences, about a quarter of them singletons. The material sequenced was naive CD8+ T cells from blood, with Jurkat cell RNA spiked in. Subset: FACS-sorted CD8+CD4-CCR7+CD45RA+ naive T cells. The receptors come from a human donor in good health. Some libraries in this study had Jurkat cell RNA spiked in.

The chain links TRBV4-1 to TRBJ2-7; TRBD1 matches 11 bases. Trimming removed 2 bases from V and 6 bases from J; junction bases left unmatched: 3. There are 14 residues in the CDR3. CDR1 MGHRA and CDR2 YSYEKL come from the germline V gene. The CDR3 DNA follows: TGCGCCAGCAGCCAACCGGGACAGGGGGTCGAGCAGTACTTC. It translates to CASSQPGQGVEQYF.

The gene calls are TRBV4-1 and TRBJ2-3, with 11 bases identical to TRBD2. Germline V CDR1 and CDR2: MGHRA, YSYEKL. The CDR3 extends over 17 amino acids. The ends lost 1 base at V and 5 bases at J; junction bases unmatched: 8. For the CDR3, the DNA is TGCGCCAGCAGCCAAGTTCCGGCTAGCGGGGGGAGAGATACGCAGTATTTT. Amino acid sequence: CASSQVPASGGRDTQYF.

This clonotype was detected ten times or more. The chain uses TRBV28 and TRBJ2-7, with a tentative D call TRBD2 (5 bases). Between the trimmed V and J ends, which lost 4 bases and 6 bases, there was a span of 10 bases. The CDR3 extends over 12 amino acids. Germline assignment: CDR1 MDHEN and CDR2 SYDVKM. CDR3 bases: TGTGCCAGCAGTTCAGAGGGTCCCGAGCAGTACTTC. Amino acid sequence: CASSSEGPEQYF. The full variable domain, in which reference TRBV28 and TRBJ2-7 provide the parts outside the CDR3, is DVKVTQSSRYLVKRTGEKVFLECVQDMDHENMFWYRQDPGLGLRLIYFSYDVKMKEKGDIPEGYSVSREKKERFSLILESASTNQTSMYLCASSSEGPEQYFGPGTRLTVT.

In its sample, this clonotype was seen a few times. The V call is TRBV7-8, the J call TRBJ2-5; TRBD2 aligns across 8 bases. V trimming: 0 bases; J trimming: 4 bases; junction bases outside the gene matches: 7. Germline lookup yields CDR1 SGHVS and CDR2 FQNEAQ. This CDR3 has 16 amino acids. The CDR3 bases are TGTGCCAGCAGCTTAGCTGTTAGCGGGGTTCGAGAGACCCAGTACTTC. This codes for CASSLAVSGVRETQYF.

This clonotype was seen at least ten times. The chain uses TRBV28 and TRBJ2-3; TRBD2 aligns across 7 bases. Germline assignment: CDR1 MDHEN and CDR2 SYDVKM. The CDR3 loop spans 14 amino acids. V dropped 7 bases and J dropped 8; count of bases not matched to a gene: 12. The CDR3 reads CASMASGTAVTQYF. CDR3 coding DNA: TGTGCCAGCATGGCTAGCGGTACGGCGGTTACGCAGTATTTT.

A remark on this clonotype: A much bigger clone sits one base away, suggesting this may be a read error. V gene TRBV2 combines with J gene TRBJ2-7; the match to TRBD1 covers 8 bases. Germline lookup yields CDR1 SNHLY and CDR2 FYNNEI. CDR3 length: 12 amino acids. J was trimmed by 6 bases and V by 9 bases; bases with no gene match: 7. The CDR3 region is CARAVGTGEQYF. The CDR3 coding sequence is TGTGCCAGGGCCGTGGGGACAGGCGAGCAGTACTTC. The full variable domain, completed using reference TRBV2 and TRBJ2-7, is EPEVTQTPSHQVTQMGQEVILRCVPISNHLYFYWYRQILGQKVEFLVSFYNNEISEKSEIFDDQFSVERPDGSNFTLKIRSTKLEDSAMYFCARAVGTGEQYFGPGTRLTVT.

This clonotype was detected ten times or more. The chain has TRBV12-3 or TRBV12-4 and TRBJ2-3; D gene unclear. The CDR3 sequence is 12 residues long. V lost 4 bases and J lost 3, with 5 bases in between. CDR3 protein: CASSSATDTQYF. Here the CDR3 DNA reads TGTGCCAGCAGTTCCGCGACAGATACGCAGTATTTT.

In its sample, this clonotype was seen a few times. This sequence joins TRBV19 and TRBJ2-5; perhaps TRBD1 as D (5 bases). CDR3 length: 13 amino acids. Per germline, CDR1 LNHDA and CDR2 SQIVND (reference sequence). V dropped 9 bases and J dropped 2 bases, with 13 bases sitting between them. The CDR3 sequence is CASIGHRQETQYF. CDR3 DNA: TGTGCCAGCATAGGACACCGACAAGAGACCCAGTACTTC. Drawing the rest from reference TRBV19 and TRBJ2-5, the complete variable domain is DGGITQSPKYLFRKEGQNVTLSCEQNLNHDAMYWYRQDPGQGLRLIYYSQIVNDFQKGDIAEGYSVSREKKESFPLTVTSAQKNPTAFYLCASIGHRQETQYFGPGTRLLVL.

Comments on this clonotype: At one end, the junction sequence differs from germline, possibly due to a read error. The genes are TRBV12-3 or TRBV12-4 and TRBJ2-5, with 8 bases matching TRBD2. This CDR3 contains 15 residues. The CDR3 region is CASSLVAGIGEPQYF. In DNA form, the CDR3 reads TGTGCCAGCAGTTTAGTAGCGGGGATTGGAGAGCCCCAGTACTTC.

In its sample, this clonotype was seen many times. The rearrangement uses TRBV7-3 and TRBJ2-2, with D unclear. The CDR3 is 9 amino acids. Trimming took off 7 bases at V and 16 bases at J, with 10 bases between the two ends. CDR1 and CDR2 (germline): SGHTA, FQGTGA. CDR3 bases: TGTGCCAGCACCTATCTTCCGTTTTTT. This translates into CASTYLPFF.

This clonotype was detected many times. The J gene is TRBJ2-7, the V gene TRBV13; D may be TRBD1 or TRBD2 (5 bases each). Trimming pared 5 bases from V and 2 bases from J, leaving 13 bases between. The CDR3 sequence is 14 residues long. The germline CDR1 and CDR2 sequences are PRHDT and FYEKMQ (reference sequence). The CDR3 loop is CASSSRDEAYEQYF. The DNA of the CDR3 is TGTGCCAGCAGCAGCCGGGACGAAGCCTACGAGCAGTACTTC.

To note about this clonotype: Just one base apart from a much larger clone, this may be a read error. The chain joins TRBV9 to TRBJ2-3; D gene ambiguous. The DNA end is a closer match to TRBJ1-5, so the J assignment may be wrong. Germline V gene lookup returns CDR1 SGDLS and CDR2 YYNGEE. The CDR3 loop spans 15 amino acids. In DNA, the CDR3 is TGTGCCAGCAGCGTAGCTACAACGGGCCAAGATACGCAGCATTTT. Its translation: CASSVATTGQDTQHF.

With respect to this clonotype: Just one base apart from a much larger clone, this may be a read error. The chain combines TRBV7-9 with TRBJ2-5, with unresolved D. The CDR3 loop spans 14 amino acids. Germline V gene sequence: CDR1 SEHNR, CDR2 FQNEAQ (reference sequence). The CDR3 here is CAGSLVQIQETQYF. The CDR3 DNA reads TGTGCCGGCAGCTTAGTGCAGATCCAAGAGACCCAGTACTTC. The full variable domain, in which reference TRBV7-9 and TRBJ2-5 provide the parts outside the CDR3, is DTGVSQNPRHKITKRGQNVTFRCDPISEHNRLYWYRQTLGQGPEFLTYFQNEAQLEKSRLLSDRFSAERPKGSFSTLEIQRTEQGDSAMYLCAGSLVQIQETQYFGPGTRLLVL.

With regard to this clonotype: A much more abundant neighbour one base away suggests this may be a read error. J is TRBJ1-1 and V is TRBV7-9; 7 nucleotides align to TRBD1. The CDR3 runs 15 residues. CDR1 SEHNR and CDR2 FQNEAQ come from the germline V gene (reference sequence). The V and J ends lost 5 bases and 6 bases, in that order; junction bases with no gene match: 12. The CDR3 bases are TGTGCCAGCAGCCGTTTCGCGACAGGGAATGCTGAAGCTTTCTTT. Amino acid sequence: CASSRFATGNAEAFF.

The CDR3 here is CASIGLAGATGELFF. The CDR3 nucleotides are TGTGCCAGCATAGGACTAGCGGGGGCCACCGGGGAGCTGTTTTTT. The rearrangement joins TRBV7-9 to TRBJ2-2; 13 bases agree with TRBD2. The CDR3 has 15 residues. Germline V gene sequence: CDR1 SEHNR, CDR2 FQNEAQ (reference sequence). Losses at the gene ends were 7 bases for V and 4 bases for J; bases not matched to a gene: 3.

To note about this clonotype: This clone may be a read error of a much larger clone one base away. The V call is TRBV7-2, the J call TRBJ1-1, with 9 bases lining up with TRBD1. The CDR3 length is 16 residues. CDR1 is SGHTA, CDR2 FQGNSA, per germline. The CDR3 DNA follows: TGTGCCAGCAGCTCGCCCGGGACAGGGCGTAACACTGCAGCTTTCTTT. As protein: CASSSPGTGRNTAAFF. Using reference TRBV7-2 and TRBJ1-1 for the parts outside the CDR3, the full variable domain is GAGVSQSPSNKVTEKGKDVELRCDPISGHTALYWYRQSLGQGLEFLIYFQGNSAPDKSGLPSDRFSAERTGGSVSTLTIQRTQQEDSAVYLCASSSPGTGRNTAAFFGQGTRLTVV.

This clonotype came up once. The rearrangement links TRBV30 to TRBJ2-5; D possibly uses TRBD1 or TRBD2 (5 bases each). The germline V and J ends were trimmed by 4 bases and 9 bases, with 21 bases remaining between them. Germline V gene sequence: CDR1 GTSNPN, CDR2 SVGIG (reference sequence). The CDR3 extends over 14 amino acids. This CDR3 reads CAWILRDLQAPQYF. In DNA form, the CDR3 reads TGTGCCTGGATTCTTAGGGACCTACAAGCGCCCCAGTACTTC.

The V and J genes are TRBV29-1 and TRBJ2-1; 7 bases map to TRBD2. CDR3 size: 18 residues. Germline V gene data show CDR1 as SQVTM and CDR2 as ANQGSEA. With 2 bases clipped from V and 1 base from J, the junction kept 14 bases outside the gene matches. The DNA for the CDR3 is TGCAGCGTTGAACTTGTTGGGGTGAGCGGGGTTTCCTACAATGAGCAGTTCTTC. This codes for CSVELVGVSGVSYNEQFF.

On this clonotype itself: A clone one base away is much larger, so this may be a read error. It is likely a read error, because the conserved phenylalanine at the end of the CDR3 is missing. The chain carries TRBV29-1 and TRBJ1-4; D is uncertain. There are 10 residues in the CDR3. Germline V lookup: CDR1 SQVTM, CDR2 ANQGSEA. CDR3 sequence reads: CVGQDEKLFL. CDR3 sequence (DNA): TGTGTTGGTCAGGATGAAAAACTGTTTCTT.

With regard to this clonotype: A much bigger clone sits one base away, suggesting this may be a read error. The V and J genes are TRBV13 and TRBJ2-4, with TRBD2 as a possible D gene (6 bases). Germline lookup yields CDR1 PRHDT and CDR2 FYEKMQ (reference sequence). The CDR3 length is 16 residues. V shed 0 bases and J shed 2 bases, with 11 bases lying between them. The CDR3 loop is CASSLGGGLSKNIQYF. The CDR3 region has the DNA TGTGCCAGCAGCTTAGGCGGGGGTCTCTCCAAAAACATTCAGTACTTC.

This clonotype appeared many times. The chain employs TRBV4-3 and TRBJ2-7, with 7 positions matching TRBD1. The germline V gene has CDR1 LGHNA and CDR2 YSLEER. The V segment lost 1 base and the J segment 3 bases; nucleotides outside the gene matches: 3. The CDR3 is 14 residues long. Here the CDR3 DNA reads TGCGCCAGCAGCCAAGGGCACAGGGGCTACGAGCAGTACTTC. Translated: CASSQGHRGYEQYF.

The V and J genes are TRBV19 and TRBJ1-5; TRBD1 might be the D (5 bases). In germline, CDR1 is LNHDA, CDR2 SQIVND (reference sequence). This CDR3 is 15 amino acids long. The CDR3 DNA sequence: TGTCCAAGCACCCAGGGCGGGGGAAGCAATCAGCCCCAGCATTTT. As protein: CPSTQGGGSNQPQHF.

For this clonotype: A read error may explain this, as a much larger clone is one base away. The chain has TRBV5-5 and TRBJ1-1, with D perhaps matching TRBD1 (5 bases). This CDR3 region has 13 residues. CDR1 and CDR2 (germline): SGHKS, YYEKEE (reference sequence). The CDR3 reads CASILPQGLEAFF. CDR3 sequence (DNA): TGTGCCAGCATCTTGCCGCAGGGCCTTGAAGCTTTCTTT.

The chain employs TRBV20-1 and TRBJ2-7; D is possibly TRBD2 (5 bases). CDR1 is DFQATT and CDR2 is SNEGSKA in the germline V gene (reference sequence). The CDR3 has 14 residues. Trimming removed 7 bases from V and 2 bases from J, with 18 bases in between. Here the CDR3 DNA reads TGCAGTGTCGGGATCCGGGGTTGGCCCTACGAGCAGTACTTC. It specifies CSVGIRGWPYEQYF.

This clonotype was recorded at least ten times. The chain couples TRBV4-3 to TRBJ2-7, with 7 bases matching TRBD2. J gave up 4 bases and V 0 bases, and 6 bases lay outside the gene matches. Germline V gene data show CDR1 as LGHNA and CDR2 as YSLEER. This CDR3 is built from 15 residues. The CDR3 nucleotides are TGCGCCAGCAGCCAAGACGCTAGCGGACCATACGAGCAGTACTTC. Translating it yields CASSQDASGPYEQYF.

This clonotype occurred a few times. V usage is TRBV6-1 and J usage is TRBJ2-5, with 7 bases identical to TRBD2. The ends lost 4 bases at V and 5 bases at J; junction bases unmatched: 4. Germline V gives CDR1 MNHNS, CDR2 SASEGT. The CDR3 is made up of 13 amino acids. The CDR3 region has the DNA TGTGCCAGCAGTGTCTGGCGGGGGGAGACCCAGTACTTC. Translating it yields CASSVWRGETQYF.

This clonotype has only a few counts. The J gene is TRBJ2-2, the V gene TRBV5-1; 10 bases fit TRBD2. Germline CDR1 SGHRS, CDR2 YFSETQ. V lost 3 bases to trimming and J lost 1 base; unmatched junction nucleotides: 3. The CDR3 totals 16 residues. The CDR3 loop reads CASSSWTSGNTGELFF. CDR3 bases: TGCGCCAGCAGCTCCTGGACTAGCGGGAACACCGGGGAGCTGTTTTTT.

This clonotype was detected a few times. The V and J genes are TRBV7-9 and TRBJ2-3, with 9 positions matching TRBD1. The trim removed 0 bases at V and 6 bases at J, leaving 10 bases unmatched. The CDR3 has 17 residues. Germline lookup yields CDR1 SEHNR and CDR2 FQNEAQ (reference sequence). CDR3 protein: CASSLAPGTGLPDTQYF. CDR3 bases: TGTGCCAGCAGCTTAGCCCCCGGGACAGGGCTACCGGATACGCAGTATTTT.

This clonotype was found many times. The rearrangement joins TRBV7-2 to TRBJ2-7; D may correspond to TRBD1 or TRBD2 (6 bases each). The CDR3 has 14 amino acids. V was cut by 6 bases and J by 4 bases, with 16 bases left in between. Germline V CDR1 and CDR2: SGHTA, FQGNSA. The CDR3 spells CASSPGGPEYEQYF. The CDR3 DNA reads as TGTGCCAGCAGTCCTGGGGGGCCCGAGTACGAGCAGTACTTC.